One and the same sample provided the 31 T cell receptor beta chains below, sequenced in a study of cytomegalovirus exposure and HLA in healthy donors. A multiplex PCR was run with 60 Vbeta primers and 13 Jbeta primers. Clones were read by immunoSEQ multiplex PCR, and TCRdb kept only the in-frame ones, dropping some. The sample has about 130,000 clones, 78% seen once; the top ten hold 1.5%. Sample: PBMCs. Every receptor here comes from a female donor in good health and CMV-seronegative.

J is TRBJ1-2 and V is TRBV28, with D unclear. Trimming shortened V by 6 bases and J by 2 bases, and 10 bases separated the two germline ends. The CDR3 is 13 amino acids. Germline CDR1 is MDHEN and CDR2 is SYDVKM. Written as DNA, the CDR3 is TGTGCCAGCAGCCCCACACGAAACTATGGCTACACCTTC. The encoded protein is CASSPTRNYGYTF.

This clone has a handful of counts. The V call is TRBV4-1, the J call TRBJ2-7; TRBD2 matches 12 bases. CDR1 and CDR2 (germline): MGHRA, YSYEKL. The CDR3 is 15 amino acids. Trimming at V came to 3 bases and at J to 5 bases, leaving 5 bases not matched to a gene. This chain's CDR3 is CASSQTSGSTHEQYF. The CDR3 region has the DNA TGCGCCAGCAGCCAGACTAGCGGGAGTACCCACGAGCAGTACTTC.

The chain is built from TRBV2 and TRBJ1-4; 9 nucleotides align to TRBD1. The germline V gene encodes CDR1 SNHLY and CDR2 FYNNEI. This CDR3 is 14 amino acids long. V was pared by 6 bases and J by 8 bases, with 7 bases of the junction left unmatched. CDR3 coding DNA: TGTGCCAGCAGGTCGACAGGGGGAAGGGAAAAACTGTTTTTT. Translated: CASRSTGGREKLFF.

This CDR3 reads CASTFWGRSSYEQYF. The CDR3 region has the DNA TGTGCCAGCACATTTTGGGGCAGAAGCTCCTACGAGCAGTACTTC. The gene calls are TRBV5-4 and TRBJ2-7; a weak D match, TRBD1 (5 bases). CDR3 length: 15 residues. Per the germline V gene, CDR1 is SGHNT and CDR2 is YYREEE (reference sequence). With 6 bases removed from V and 0 bases from J, the gap between germline ends came to 16 bases.

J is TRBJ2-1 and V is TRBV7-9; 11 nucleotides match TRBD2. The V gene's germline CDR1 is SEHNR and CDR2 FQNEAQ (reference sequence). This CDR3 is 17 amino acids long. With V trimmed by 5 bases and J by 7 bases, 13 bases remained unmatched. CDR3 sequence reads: CASSPKILAGVGNEQFF. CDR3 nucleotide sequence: TGTGCCAGCAGCCCAAAAATACTAGCGGGAGTAGGTAATGAGCAGTTCTTC.

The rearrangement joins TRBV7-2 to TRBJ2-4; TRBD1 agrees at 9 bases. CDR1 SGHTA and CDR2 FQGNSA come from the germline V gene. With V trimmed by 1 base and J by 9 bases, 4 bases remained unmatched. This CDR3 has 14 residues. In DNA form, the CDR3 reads TGTGCCAGCAGCTTAGAGACAGGGGGAGCCATTCAGTACTTC. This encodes CASSLETGGAIQYF.

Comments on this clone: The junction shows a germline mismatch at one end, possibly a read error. CDR3 in amino acids: CASSSQVGTEAFF. The CDR3 DNA reads as TGTGCTAGCAGCTCACAGGTAGGGACTGAAGCTTTCTTT. This sequence joins TRBV7-7 and TRBJ1-1, with D tentatively TRBD1 (5 bases). This CDR3 contains 13 residues. In germline, CDR1 is SSHAT, CDR2 FNYEAQ (reference sequence). The full variable domain, its missing parts supplied by reference TRBV7-7 and TRBJ1-1, is GAGVSQSPRYKVTKRGQDVTLRCDPISSHATLYWYQQALGQGPEFLTYFNYEAQPDKSGLPSDRFSAERPEGSISTLTIQRTEQRDSAMYRCASSSQVGTEAFFGQGTRLTVV.

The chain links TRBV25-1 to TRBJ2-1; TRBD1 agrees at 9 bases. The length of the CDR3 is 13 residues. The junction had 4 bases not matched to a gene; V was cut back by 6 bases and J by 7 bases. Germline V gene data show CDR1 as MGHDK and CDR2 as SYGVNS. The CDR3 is CASSGQGWNEQFF. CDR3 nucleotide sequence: TGTGCCAGCAGCGGACAGGGGTGGAATGAGCAGTTCTTC.

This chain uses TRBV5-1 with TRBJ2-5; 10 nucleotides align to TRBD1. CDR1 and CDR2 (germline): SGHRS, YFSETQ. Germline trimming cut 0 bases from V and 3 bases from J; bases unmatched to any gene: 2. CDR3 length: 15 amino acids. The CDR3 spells CASSLGGTGEETQYF. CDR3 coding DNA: TGCGCCAGCAGCTTGGGAGGGACAGGGGAAGAGACCCAGTACTTC.

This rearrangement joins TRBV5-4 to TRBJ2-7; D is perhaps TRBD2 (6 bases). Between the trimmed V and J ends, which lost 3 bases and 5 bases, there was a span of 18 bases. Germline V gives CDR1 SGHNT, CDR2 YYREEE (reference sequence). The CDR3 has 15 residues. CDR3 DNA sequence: TGTGCCAGCAGCTCCCCCAGGAGGGCTGGGGACGAGCAGTACTTC. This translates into CASSSPRRAGDEQYF.

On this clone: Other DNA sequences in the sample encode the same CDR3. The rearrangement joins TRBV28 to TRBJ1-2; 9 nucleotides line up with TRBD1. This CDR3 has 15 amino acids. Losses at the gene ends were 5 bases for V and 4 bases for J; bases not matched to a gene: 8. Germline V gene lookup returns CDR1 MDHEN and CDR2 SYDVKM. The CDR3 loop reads CASSPRDRDSYGYTF. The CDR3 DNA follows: TGTGCCAGCAGTCCCCGGGACAGGGATAGCTATGGCTACACCTTC.

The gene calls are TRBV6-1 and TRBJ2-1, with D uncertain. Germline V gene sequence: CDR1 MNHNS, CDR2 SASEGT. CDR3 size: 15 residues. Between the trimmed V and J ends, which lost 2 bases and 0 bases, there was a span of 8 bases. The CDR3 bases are TGTGCCAGCAGTGAACAGATAAACTCCTACAATGAGCAGTTCTTC. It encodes CASSEQINSYNEQFF.

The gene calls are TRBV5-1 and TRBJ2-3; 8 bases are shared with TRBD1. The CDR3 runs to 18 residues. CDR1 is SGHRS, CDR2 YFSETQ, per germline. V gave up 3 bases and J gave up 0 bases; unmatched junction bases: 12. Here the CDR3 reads CASSYGQGSFSSTDTQYF. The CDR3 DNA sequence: TGCGCCAGCAGCTATGGACAGGGTTCTTTTTCTAGCACAGATACGCAGTATTTT.

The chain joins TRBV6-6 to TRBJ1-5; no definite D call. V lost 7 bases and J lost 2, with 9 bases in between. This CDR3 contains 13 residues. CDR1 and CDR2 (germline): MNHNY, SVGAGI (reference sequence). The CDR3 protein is CASNLRGNQPQHF. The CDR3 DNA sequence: TGTGCCAGCAACCTGCGCGGCAATCAGCCCCAGCATTTT.

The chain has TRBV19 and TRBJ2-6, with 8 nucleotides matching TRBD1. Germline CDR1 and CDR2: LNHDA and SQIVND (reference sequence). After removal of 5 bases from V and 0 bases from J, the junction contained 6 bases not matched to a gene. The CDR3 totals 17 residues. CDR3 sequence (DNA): TGTGCCAGTAGTGCGGGACAGGCATACTCTGGGGCCAACGTCCTGACTTTC. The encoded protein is CASSAGQAYSGANVLTF.

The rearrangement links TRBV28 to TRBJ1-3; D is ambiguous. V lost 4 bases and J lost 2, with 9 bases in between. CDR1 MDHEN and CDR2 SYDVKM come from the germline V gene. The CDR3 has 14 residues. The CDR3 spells CASSSQQAGNTIYF. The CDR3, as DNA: TGTGCCAGCAGTTCTCAGCAGGCTGGAAACACCATATATTTT.

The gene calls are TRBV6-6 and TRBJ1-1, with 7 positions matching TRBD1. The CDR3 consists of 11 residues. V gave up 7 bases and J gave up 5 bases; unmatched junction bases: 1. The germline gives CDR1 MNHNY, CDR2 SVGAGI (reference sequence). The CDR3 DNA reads TGTGCCAGCACCAGGGGGACTGAAGCTTTCTTT. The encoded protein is CASTRGTEAFF.

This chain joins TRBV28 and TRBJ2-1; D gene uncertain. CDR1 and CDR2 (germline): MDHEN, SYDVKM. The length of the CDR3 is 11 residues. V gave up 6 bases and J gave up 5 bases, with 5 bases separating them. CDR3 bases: TGTGCCAGCAGCCGGGACAATGAGCAGTTCTTC. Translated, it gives CASSRDNEQFF. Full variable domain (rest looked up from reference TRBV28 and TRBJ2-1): DVKVTQSSRYLVKRTGEKVFLECVQDMDHENMFWYRQDPGLGLRLIYFSYDVKMKEKGDIPEGYSVSREKKERFSLILESASTNQTSMYLCASSRDNEQFFGPGTRLTVL.

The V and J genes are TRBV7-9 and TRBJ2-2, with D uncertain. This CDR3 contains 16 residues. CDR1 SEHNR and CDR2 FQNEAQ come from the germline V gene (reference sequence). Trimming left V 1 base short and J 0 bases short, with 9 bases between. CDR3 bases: TGTGCCAGCAGCTTAGTTGTCCATTCGAACACCGGGGAGCTGTTTTTT. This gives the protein CASSLVVHSNTGELFF.

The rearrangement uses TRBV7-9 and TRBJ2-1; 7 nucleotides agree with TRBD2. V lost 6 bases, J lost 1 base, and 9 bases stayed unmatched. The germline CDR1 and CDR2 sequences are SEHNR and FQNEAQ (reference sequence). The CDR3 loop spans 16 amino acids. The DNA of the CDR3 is TGTGCCAGCAGGGGTGAAGGCGGGAGTTCCTACAATGAGCAGTTCTTC. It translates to CASRGEGGSSYNEQFF.

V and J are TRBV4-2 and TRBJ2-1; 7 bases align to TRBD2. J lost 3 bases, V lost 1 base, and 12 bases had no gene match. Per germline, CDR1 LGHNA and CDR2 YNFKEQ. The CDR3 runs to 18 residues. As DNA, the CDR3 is TGTGCCAGCAGCCAAGCTGTGAACTCGGCGGGGGACTACAATGAGCAGTTCTTC. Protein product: CASSQAVNSAGDYNEQFF.

CDR3 sequence reads: CASSSPGGGKETQYF. The CDR3 nucleotides are TGTGCCAGCAGTTCCCCGGGGGGAGGGAAAGAGACCCAGTACTTC. The J gene is TRBJ2-5, the V gene TRBV28; TRBD2 aligns across 7 bases. Germline V CDR1 and CDR2: MDHEN, SYDVKM. Losses at the gene ends were 4 bases for V and 3 bases for J; bases not matched to a gene: 8. This CDR3 has 15 amino acids. The variable domain in full, completed from reference TRBV28 and TRBJ2-5, reads DVKVTQSSRYLVKRTGEKVFLECVQDMDHENMFWYRQDPGLGLRLIYFSYDVKMKEKGDIPEGYSVSREKKERFSLILESASTNQTSMYLCASSSPGGGKETQYFGPGTRLLVL.

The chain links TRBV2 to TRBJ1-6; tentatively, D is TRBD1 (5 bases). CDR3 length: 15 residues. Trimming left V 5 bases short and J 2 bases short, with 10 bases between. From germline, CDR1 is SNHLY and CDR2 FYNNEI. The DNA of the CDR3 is TGTGCCAGCAGTTCCAGGGTAACCTATAATTCACCCCTCCACTTT. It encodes CASSSRVTYNSPLHF.

CDR3 DNA sequence: TGCGCCAGCAGCCAAGATCAGAGGGAGCGAACAGATACGCAGTATTTT. Amino acids: CASSQDQRERTDTQYF. The chain is built from TRBV4-3 and TRBJ2-3; TRBD2 is a possible D gene (5 bases). Germline V lookup: CDR1 LGHNA, CDR2 YSLEER. V was clipped by 0 bases and J by 3 bases, with 13 bases between them. The CDR3 spans 16 residues.

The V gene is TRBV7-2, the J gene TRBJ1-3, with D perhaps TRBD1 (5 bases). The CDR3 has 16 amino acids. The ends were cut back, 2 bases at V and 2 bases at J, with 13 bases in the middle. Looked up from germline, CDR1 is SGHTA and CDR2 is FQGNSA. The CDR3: CASSLSRVPTGNTIYF. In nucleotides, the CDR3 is TGTGCCAGCAGCTTATCCAGGGTCCCAACTGGAAACACCATATATTTT.

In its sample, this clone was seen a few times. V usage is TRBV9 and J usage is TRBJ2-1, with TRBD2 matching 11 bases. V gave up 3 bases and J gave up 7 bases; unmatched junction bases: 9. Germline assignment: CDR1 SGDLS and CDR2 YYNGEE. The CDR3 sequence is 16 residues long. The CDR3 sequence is CASSARGVAGGNEQFF. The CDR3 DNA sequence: TGTGCCAGCAGCGCCCGGGGGGTAGCGGGAGGGAATGAGCAGTTCTTC.

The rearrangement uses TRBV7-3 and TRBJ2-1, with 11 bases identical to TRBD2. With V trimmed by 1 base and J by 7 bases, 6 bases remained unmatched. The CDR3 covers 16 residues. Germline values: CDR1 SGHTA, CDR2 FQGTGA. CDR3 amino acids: CASSLNSGRVLNEQFF. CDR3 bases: TGTGCCAGCAGCTTAAATAGCGGGAGGGTACTTAATGAGCAGTTCTTC.

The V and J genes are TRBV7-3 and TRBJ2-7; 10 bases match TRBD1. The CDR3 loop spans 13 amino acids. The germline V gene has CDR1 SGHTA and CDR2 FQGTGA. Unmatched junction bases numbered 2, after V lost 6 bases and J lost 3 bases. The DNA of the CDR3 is TGTGCCAGCAGTAGGGACAGGGGCTACGAGCAGTACTTC. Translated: CASSRDRGYEQYF.

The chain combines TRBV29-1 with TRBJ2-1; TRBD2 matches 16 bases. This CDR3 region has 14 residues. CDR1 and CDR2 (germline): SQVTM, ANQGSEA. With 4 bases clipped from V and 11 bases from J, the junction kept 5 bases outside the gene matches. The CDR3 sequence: CSVAGLAGGNQQFF. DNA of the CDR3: TGCAGCGTTGCGGGACTAGCGGGAGGGAACCAGCAGTTCTTC.

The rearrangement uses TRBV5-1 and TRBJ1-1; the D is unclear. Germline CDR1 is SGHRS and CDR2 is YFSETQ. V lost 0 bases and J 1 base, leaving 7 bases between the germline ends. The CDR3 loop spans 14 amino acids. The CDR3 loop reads CASSLGSSNTEAFF. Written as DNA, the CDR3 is TGCGCCAGCAGCTTGGGAAGCTCGAACACTGAAGCTTTCTTT.

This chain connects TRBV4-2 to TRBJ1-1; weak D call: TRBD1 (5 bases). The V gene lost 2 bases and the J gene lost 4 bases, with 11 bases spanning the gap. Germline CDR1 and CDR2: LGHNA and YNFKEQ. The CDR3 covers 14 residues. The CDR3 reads CASSQSQGGTEAFF. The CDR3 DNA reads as TGTGCCAGCAGCCAAAGTCAGGGCGGCACTGAAGCTTTCTTT.